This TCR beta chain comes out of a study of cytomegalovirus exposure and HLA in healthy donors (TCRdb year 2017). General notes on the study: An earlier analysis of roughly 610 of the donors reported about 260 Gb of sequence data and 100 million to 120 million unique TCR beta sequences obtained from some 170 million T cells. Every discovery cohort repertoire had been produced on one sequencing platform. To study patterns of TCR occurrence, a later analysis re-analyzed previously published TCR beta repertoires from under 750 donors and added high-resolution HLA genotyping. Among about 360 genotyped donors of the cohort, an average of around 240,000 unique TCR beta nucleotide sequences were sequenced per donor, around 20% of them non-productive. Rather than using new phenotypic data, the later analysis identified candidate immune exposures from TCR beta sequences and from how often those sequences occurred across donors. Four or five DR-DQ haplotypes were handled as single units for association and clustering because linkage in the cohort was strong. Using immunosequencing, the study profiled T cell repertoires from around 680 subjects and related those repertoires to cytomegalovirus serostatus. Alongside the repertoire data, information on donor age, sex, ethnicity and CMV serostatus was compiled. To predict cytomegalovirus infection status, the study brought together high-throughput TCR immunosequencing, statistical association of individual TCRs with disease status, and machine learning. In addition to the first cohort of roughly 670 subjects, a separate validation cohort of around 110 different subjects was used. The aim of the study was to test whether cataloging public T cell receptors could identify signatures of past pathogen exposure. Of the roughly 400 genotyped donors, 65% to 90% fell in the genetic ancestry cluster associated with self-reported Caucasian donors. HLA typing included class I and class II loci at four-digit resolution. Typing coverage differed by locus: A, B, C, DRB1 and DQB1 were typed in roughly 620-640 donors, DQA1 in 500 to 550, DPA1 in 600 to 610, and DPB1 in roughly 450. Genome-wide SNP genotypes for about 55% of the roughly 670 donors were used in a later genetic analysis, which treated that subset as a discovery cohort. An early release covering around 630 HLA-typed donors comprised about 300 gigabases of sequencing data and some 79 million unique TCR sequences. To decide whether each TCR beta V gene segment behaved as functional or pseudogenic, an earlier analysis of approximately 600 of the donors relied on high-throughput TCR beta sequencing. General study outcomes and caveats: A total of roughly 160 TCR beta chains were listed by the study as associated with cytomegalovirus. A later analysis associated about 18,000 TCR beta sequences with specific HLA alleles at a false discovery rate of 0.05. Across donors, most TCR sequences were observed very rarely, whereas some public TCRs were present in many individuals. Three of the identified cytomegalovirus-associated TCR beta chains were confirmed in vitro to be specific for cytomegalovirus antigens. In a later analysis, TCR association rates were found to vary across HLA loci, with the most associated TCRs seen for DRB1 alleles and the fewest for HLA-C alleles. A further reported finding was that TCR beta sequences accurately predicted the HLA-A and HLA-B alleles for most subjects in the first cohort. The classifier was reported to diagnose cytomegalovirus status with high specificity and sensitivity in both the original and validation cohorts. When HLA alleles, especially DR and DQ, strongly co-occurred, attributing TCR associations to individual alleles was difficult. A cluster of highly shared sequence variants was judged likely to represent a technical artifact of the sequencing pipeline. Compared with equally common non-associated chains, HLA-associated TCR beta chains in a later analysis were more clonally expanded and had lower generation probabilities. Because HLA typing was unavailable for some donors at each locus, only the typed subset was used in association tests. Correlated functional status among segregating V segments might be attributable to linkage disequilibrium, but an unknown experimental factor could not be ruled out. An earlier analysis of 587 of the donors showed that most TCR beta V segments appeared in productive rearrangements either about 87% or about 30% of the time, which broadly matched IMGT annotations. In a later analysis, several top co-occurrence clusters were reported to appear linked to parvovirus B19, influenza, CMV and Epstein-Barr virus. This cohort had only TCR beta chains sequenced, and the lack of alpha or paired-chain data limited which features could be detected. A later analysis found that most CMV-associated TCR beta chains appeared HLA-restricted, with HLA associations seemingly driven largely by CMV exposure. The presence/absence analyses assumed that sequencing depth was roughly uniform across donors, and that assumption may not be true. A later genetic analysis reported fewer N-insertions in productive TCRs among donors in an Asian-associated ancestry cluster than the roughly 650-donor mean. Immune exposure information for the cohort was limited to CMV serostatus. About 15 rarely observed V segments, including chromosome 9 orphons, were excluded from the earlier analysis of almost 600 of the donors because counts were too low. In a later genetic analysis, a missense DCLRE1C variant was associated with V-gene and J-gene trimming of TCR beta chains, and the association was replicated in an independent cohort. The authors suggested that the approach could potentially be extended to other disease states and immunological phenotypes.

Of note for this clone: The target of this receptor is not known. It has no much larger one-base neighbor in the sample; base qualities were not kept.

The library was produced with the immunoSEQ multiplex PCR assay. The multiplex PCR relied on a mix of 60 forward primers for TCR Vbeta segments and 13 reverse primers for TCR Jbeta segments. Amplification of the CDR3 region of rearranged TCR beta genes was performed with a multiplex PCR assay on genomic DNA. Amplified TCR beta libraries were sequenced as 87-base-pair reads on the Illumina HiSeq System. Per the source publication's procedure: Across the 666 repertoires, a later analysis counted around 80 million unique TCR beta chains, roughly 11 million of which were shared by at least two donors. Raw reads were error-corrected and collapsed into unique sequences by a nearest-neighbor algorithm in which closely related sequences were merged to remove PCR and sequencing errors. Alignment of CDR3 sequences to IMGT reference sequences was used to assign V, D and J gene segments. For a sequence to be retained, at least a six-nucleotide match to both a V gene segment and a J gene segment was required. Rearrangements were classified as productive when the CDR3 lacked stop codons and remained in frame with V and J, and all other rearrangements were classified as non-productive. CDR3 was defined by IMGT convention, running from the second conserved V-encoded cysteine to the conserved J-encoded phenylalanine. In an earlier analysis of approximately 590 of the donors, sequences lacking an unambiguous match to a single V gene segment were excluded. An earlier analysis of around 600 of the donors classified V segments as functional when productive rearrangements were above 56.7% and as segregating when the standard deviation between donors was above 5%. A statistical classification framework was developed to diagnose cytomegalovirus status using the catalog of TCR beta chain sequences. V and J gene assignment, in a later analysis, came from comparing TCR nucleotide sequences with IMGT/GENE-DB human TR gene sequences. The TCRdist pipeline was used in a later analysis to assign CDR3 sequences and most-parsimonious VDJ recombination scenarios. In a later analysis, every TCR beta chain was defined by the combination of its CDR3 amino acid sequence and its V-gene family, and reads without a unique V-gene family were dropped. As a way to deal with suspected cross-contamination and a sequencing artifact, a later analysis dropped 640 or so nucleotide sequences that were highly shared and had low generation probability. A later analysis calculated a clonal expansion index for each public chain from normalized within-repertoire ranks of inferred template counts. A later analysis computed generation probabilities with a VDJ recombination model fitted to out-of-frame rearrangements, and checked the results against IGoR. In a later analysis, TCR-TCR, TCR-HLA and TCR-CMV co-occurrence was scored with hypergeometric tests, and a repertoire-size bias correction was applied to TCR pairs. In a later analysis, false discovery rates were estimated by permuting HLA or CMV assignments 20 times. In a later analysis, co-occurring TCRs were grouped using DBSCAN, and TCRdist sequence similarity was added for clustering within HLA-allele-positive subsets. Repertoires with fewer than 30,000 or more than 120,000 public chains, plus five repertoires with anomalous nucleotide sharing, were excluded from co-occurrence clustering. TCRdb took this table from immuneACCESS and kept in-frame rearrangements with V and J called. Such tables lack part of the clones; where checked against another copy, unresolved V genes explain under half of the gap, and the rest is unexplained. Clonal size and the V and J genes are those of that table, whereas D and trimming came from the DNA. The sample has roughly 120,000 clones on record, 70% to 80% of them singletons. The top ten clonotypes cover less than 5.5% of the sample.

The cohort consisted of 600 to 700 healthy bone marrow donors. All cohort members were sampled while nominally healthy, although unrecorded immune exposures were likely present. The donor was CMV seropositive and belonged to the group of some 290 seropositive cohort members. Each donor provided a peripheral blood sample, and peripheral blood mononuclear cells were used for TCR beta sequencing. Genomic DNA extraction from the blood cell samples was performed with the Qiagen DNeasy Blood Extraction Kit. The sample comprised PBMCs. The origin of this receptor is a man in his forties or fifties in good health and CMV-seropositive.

Here is the DNA: TGTGCCAGCAGTTTGGCAGTCGGGGGATGGAATTCACCCCTCCACTTT. Its amino acids are CASSLAVGGWNSPLHF. The rearranged chain carries TRBV28 and TRBJ1-6; D gene: possibly TRBD1, on 5 matching bases. Per the germline V gene, MDHEN is the CDR1 and SYDVKM is the CDR2. Its CDR3 holds 16 amino acids, cysteine through phenylalanine. The read is trimmed to its CDR3 DNA, 48 bases read in frame from base 1. A distance of 16 bases separates the germline ends of V and J, which lose 3 bases and 7 bases respectively.